These T cell receptor beta chains were read from a single sample in a study of CD8 T cells in ankylosing spondylitis. TCRdb re-called the 5' RACE reads with MiXCR, one entry per CDR3 protein. The sample records approximately 300,000 distinct CDR3 sequences, around 20% being singletons. Sequenced: blood, either unsorted or a sorted T cell fraction (not recorded which). These receptors were obtained from a female donor with ankylosing spondylitis or in good health (not recorded which). Each CDR3 is given with its conserved first and last residue. The order of the fields is D gene, J gene, V gene, clone size, CDR3 protein, CDR3 DNA. The D gene is left open where the match is weak. Some rows mark clone size as missing; the rest say once, few, many or name a class of expanded clone.

>TRBD1|TRBJ2-6|TRBV12-3/TRBV12-4|-
CASTPTGSGANVLTF
TGTGCCAGCACACCGACAGGGTCTGGGGCCAACGTCCTGACTTTC
>-|TRBJ2-4|TRBV20-1|few
CSARSGLEWENIQYF
TGCAGTGCTAGATCGGGACTCGAGTGGGAAAACATTCAGTACTTC
>TRBD2|TRBJ2-7|TRBV10-2|-
CASSLGGRRSYEQYF
TGCGCCAGCAGTTTGGGCGGGAGGAGATCCTACGAGCAGTACTTC
>-|TRBJ1-4|TRBV16|few
CASSQGDSATNEKLFF
TGTGCCAGCAGCCAAGGAGACAGTGCAACTAATGAAAAACTGTTTTTT
>TRBD1|TRBJ2-1|TRBV6-2/TRBV6-3|-
CASSYRRQGALQSSYNEQFF
TGTGCCAGCAGTTACAGGAGGCAGGGGGCTCTACAGAGCTCCTACAATGAGCAGTTCTTC
>-|TRBJ2-6|TRBV29-1|-
CSVEGWAGANVLTF
TGCAGCGTTGAAGGGTGGGCCGGGGCCAACGTCCTGACTTTC
>-|TRBJ1-1|TRBV2|-
CASSVQGSNTEAFF
TGTGCCAGCAGTGTACAAGGATCGAACACTGAAGCTTTCTTT
>-|TRBJ2-7|TRBV25-1|-
CASSELAAPSYEQYF
TGTGCCAGCAGTGAACTGGCGGCCCCCTCCTACGAGCAGTACTTC
>TRBD2|TRBJ2-1|TRBV10-2|-
CASKWGTSVSAVYNEQFF
TGCGCCAGCAAGTGGGGGACTAGCGTGAGCGCTGTGTACAATGAGCAGTTCTTC
>TRBD2|TRBJ2-1|TRBV5-1|few
CASSLGLVEGNEQFF
TGCGCCAGCAGCTTAGGACTAGTAGAGGGTAATGAGCAGTTCTTC
>-|TRBJ1-2|TRBV29-1|-
CSVEYDLPDYGYTF
TGCAGCGTTGAGTACGACCTACCGGATTATGGCTACACCTTC
>-|TRBJ2-7|TRBV6-1|few
CASSLGIGTYEQYF
TGTGCCAGCAGCCTCGGAATCGGAACCTACGAGCAGTACTTC
>TRBD1|TRBJ1-2|TRBV12-3/TRBV12-4|-
CASRQRITGEGYTF
TGTGCCAGCAGGCAGAGGATCACAGGGGAAGGCTACACCTTC
>-|TRBJ2-2|TRBV7-2|few
CASSNTVGGELFF
TGTGCCAGCAGCAACACAGTGGGCGGGGAGCTGTTTTTT
>TRBD2|TRBJ2-1|TRBV3-1|few
CASSPLTGTRNKLFF
TGTGCCAGCAGCCCCTTAACCGGGACTAGGAACAAGCTGTTCTTC
>-|TRBJ1-6|TRBV3-1|few
CASSPGATAPLHF
TGTGCCAGCAGCCCTGGGGCTACTGCACCCCTCCACTTT
>-|TRBJ1-1|TRBV29-1|many
CSVQRPMNTEAFF
TGCAGCGTTCAGAGGCCTATGAACACTGAAGCTTTCTTT
>TRBD2|TRBJ2-3|TRBV7-9|few
CASVPLAGGTDTQYF
TGTGCCAGCGTTCCCCTAGCGGGAGGCACAGATACGCAGTATTTT
>-|TRBJ2-1|TRBV4-2|few
CASSQDNTGPSYNEQFF
TGTGCCAGCAGCCAAGATAACACAGGGCCTTCCTACAATGAGCAGTTCTTC
>-|TRBJ1-6|TRBV20-1|-
CSALSRVNPYSPLHF
TGCAGTGCCCTCTCGAGGGTCAACCCGTATTCACCCCTCCACTTT
>TRBD1|TRBJ2-3|TRBV19|-
CASSTGQGDTQYF
TGTGCCAGTAGTACGGGACAGGGAGATACGCAGTATTTT
>TRBD2|TRBJ2-3|TRBV12-3/TRBV12-4|-
CASSLLAGETDTQYF
TGTGCCAGCAGCTTACTAGCGGGAGAAACAGATACGCAGTATTTT
>-|TRBJ1-2|TRBV10-3|many
CAISTLGYGYTF
TGTGCCATCAGTACCTTGGGCTATGGCTACACCTTC
>TRBD2|TRBJ2-7|TRBV20-1|few
CSARSLAGVGEQYF
TGCAGTGCTAGGTCTCTAGCGGGAGTCGGGGAGCAGTACTTC
>TRBD1|TRBJ2-1|TRBV12-3/TRBV12-4|many
CASSQVGTVFF
TGTGCCAGCAGCCAAGTGGGGACAGTTTTCTTC
>TRBD2|TRBJ2-7|TRBV14|-
CASSQDELAAGYEQYF
TGTGCCAGCAGCCAAGATGAACTAGCGGCCGGCTACGAGCAGTACTTC
>TRBD2|TRBJ2-2|TRBV4-2|-
CASRPSTSGRIAGELFF
TGTGCCAGCAGACCGTCTACTAGCGGGAGAATCGCCGGGGAGCTGTTTTTT
>-|TRBJ1-5|TRBV9|few
CASSVVDHTPNQPQHF
TGTGCCAGCAGCGTAGTGGACCATACTCCCAATCAGCCCCAGCATTTT
>-|TRBJ2-3|TRBV7-3|-
CASSLASGTDTQYF
TGTGCCAGCAGCTTAGCCAGCGGGACAGATACGCAGTATTTT